The clone carrying this T cell receptor (beta chain) was picked up one time. No antigen is known for it. Clones were read by immunoSEQ multiplex PCR, and TCRdb kept only the in-frame ones, dropping some. The sample has 60,000 to 75,000 clones; 80% are singletons. Germline lookup yields CDR1 WSHSY and CDR2 SAAADI. Trimming cost V 3 bases and J 5 bases, with 10 bases left between them. This CDR3 spans 13 amino acids. This specimen comes from a study of early stage breast cancer tumors. Study in general: Samples were sequenced at around 10-fold average coverage. Study-wide results and caveats: Tumors had roughly 2.5-fold higher T cell density than normal breast.

The J gene is TRBJ2-5, the V gene TRBV10-2; D unresolved. Specimen: blood. The TCR comes from a person aged 40 to 49 with breast cancer. This CDR3 is CASSDWMSETQYF. The CDR3, as DNA: TGCGCCAGCAGTGATTGGATGTCGGAGACCCAGTACTTC.